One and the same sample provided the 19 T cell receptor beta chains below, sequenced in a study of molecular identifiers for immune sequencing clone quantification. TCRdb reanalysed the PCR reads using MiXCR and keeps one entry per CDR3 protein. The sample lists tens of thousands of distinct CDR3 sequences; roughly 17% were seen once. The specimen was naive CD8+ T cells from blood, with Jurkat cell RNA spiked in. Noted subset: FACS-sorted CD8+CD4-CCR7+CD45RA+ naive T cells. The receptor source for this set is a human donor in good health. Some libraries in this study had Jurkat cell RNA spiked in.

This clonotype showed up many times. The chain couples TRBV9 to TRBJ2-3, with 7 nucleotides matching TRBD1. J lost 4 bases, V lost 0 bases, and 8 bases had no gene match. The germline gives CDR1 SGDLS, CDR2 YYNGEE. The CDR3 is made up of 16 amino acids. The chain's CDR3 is CASSVEGGSVSDTQYF. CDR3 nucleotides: TGTGCCAGCAGCGTAGAAGGGGGCAGTGTCTCAGATACGCAGTATTTT.

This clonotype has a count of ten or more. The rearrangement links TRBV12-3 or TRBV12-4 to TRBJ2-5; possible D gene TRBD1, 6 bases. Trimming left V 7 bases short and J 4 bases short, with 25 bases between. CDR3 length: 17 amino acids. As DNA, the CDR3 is TGTGCCAGCAATTCAGCTCCGGGACAACTTAACGGAGAGACCCAGTACTTC. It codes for CASNSAPGQLNGETQYF.

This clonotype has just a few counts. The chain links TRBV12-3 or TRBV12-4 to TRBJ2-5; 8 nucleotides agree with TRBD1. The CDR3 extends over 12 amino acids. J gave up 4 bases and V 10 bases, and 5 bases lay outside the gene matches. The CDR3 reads CAITTGGETQYF. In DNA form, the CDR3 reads TGTGCCATTACTACAGGGGGAGAGACCCAGTACTTC.

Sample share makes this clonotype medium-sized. The CDR3: CSVVKEETQYF. Written as DNA, the CDR3 is TGCAGCGTTGTCAAGGAGGAGACCCAGTACTTC. The chain is built from TRBV29-1 and TRBJ2-5; D remains ambiguous. This CDR3 is 11 amino acids long. The V end was cut by 4 bases, the J end by 5 bases, with 8 bases between. Germline V gene data show CDR1 as SQVTM and CDR2 as ANQGSEA.

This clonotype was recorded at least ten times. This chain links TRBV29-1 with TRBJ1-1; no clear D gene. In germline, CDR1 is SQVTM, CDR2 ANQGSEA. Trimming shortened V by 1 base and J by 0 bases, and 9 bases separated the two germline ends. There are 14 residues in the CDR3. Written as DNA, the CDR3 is TGCAGCGTTGAAGCGGACGGCGTGAACACTGAAGCTTTCTTT. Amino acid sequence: CSVEADGVNTEAFF.

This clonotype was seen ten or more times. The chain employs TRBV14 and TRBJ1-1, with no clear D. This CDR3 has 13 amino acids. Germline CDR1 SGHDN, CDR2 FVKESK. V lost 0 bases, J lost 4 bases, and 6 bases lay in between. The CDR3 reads CASSQEYGTEAFF. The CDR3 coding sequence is TGTGCCAGCAGCCAAGAGTACGGCACTGAAGCTTTCTTT.

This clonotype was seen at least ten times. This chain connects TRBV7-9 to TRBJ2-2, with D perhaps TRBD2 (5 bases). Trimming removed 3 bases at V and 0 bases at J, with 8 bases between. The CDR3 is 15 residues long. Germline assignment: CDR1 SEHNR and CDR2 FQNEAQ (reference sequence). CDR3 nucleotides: TGTGCCAGCAGCTTTCCGGGGACGAACACCGGGGAGCTGTTTTTT. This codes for CASSFPGTNTGELFF.

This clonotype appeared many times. The CDR3 protein is CASSPENEKLFF. As DNA, the CDR3 is TGTGCCAGCAGCCCAGAAAATGAAAAACTGTTTTTT. The rearrangement uses TRBV7-8 and TRBJ1-4; the D is unclear. V dropped 5 bases and J dropped 5 bases, with 6 bases sitting between them. Germline CDR1 SGHVS, CDR2 FQNEAQ. The CDR3 loop spans 12 amino acids. The full variable domain, rest sourced from reference TRBV7-8 and TRBJ1-4, is GAGVSQSPRYKVAKRGQDVALRCDPISGHVSLFWYQQALGQGPEFLTYFQNEAQLDKSGLPSDRFFAERPEGSVSTLKIQRTQQEDSAVYLCASSPENEKLFFGSGTQLSVL.

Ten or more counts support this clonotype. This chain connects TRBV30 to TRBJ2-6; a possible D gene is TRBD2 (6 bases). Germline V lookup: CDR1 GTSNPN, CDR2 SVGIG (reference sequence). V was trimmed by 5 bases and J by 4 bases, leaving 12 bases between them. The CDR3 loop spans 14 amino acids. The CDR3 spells CAWAGGRGANVLTF. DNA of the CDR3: TGTGCCTGGGCTGGAGGGCGCGGGGCCAACGTCCTGACTTTC.

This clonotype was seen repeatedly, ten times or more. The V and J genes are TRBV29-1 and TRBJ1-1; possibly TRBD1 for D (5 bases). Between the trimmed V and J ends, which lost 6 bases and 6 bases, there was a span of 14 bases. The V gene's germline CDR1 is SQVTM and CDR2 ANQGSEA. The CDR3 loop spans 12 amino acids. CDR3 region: CSVRTGLAEAFF. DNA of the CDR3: TGCAGCGTGAGGACGGGGCTGGCTGAAGCTTTCTTT.

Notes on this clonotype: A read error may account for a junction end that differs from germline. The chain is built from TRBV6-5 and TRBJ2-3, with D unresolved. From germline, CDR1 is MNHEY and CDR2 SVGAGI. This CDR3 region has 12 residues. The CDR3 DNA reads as TGTGCCAGCAGTTACGGTTCAGATACGCAGTGTTTT. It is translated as CASSYGSDTQCF.

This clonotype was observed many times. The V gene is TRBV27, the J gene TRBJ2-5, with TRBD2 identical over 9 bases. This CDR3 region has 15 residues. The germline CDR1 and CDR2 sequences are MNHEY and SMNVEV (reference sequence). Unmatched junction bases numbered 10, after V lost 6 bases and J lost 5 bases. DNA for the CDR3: TGTGCCAGCAGCTACGTGGCGGGGGGGCCTGAGACCCAGTACTTC. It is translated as CASSYVAGGPETQYF.

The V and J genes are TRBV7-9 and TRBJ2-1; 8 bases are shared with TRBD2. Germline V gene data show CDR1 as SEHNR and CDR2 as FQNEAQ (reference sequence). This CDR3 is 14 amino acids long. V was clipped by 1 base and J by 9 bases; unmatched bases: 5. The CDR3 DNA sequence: TGTGCCAGCAGCTTAGTGGCGGGGGGAGCTGAGCAGTTCTTC. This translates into CASSLVAGGAEQFF.

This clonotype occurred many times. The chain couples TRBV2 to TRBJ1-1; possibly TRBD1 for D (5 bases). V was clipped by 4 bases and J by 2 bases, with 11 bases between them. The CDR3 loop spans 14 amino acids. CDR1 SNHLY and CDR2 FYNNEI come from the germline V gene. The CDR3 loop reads CASSVWDFNTEAFF. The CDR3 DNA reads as TGTGCCAGCAGTGTCTGGGACTTCAACACTGAAGCTTTCTTT.

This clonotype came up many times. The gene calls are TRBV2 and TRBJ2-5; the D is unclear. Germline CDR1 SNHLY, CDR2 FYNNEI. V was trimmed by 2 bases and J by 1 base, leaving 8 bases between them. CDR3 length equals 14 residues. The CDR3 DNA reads TGTGCCAGCAGTGAACAGGCAGGCCAAGAGACCCAGTACTTC. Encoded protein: CASSEQAGQETQYF.

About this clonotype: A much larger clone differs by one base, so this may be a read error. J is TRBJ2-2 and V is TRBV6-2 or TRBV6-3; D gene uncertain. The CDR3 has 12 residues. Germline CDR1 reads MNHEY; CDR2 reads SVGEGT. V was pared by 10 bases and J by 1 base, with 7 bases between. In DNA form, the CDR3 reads TGTGCCAACACGGGGAACACCGGGGAGCTGTTTTTT. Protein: CANTGNTGELFF.

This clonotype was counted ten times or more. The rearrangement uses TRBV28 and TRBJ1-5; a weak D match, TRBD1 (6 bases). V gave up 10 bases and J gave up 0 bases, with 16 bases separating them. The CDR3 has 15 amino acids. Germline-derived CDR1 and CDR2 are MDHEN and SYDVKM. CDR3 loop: CATRQETVSNQPQHF. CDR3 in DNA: TGTGCCACCAGACAGGAGACTGTTAGCAATCAGCCCCAGCATTTT. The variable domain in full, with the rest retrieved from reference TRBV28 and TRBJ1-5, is DVKVTQSSRYLVKRTGEKVFLECVQDMDHENMFWYRQDPGLGLRLIYFSYDVKMKEKGDIPEGYSVSREKKERFSLILESASTNQTSMYLCATRQETVSNQPQHFGDGTRLSIL.

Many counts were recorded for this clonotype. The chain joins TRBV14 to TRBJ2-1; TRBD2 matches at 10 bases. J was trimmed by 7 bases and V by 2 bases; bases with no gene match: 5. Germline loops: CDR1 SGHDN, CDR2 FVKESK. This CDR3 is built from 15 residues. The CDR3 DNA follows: TGTGCCAGCAGCCAAAGCGGGGGGGCTGATAATGAGCAGTTCTTC. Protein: CASSQSGGADNEQFF.

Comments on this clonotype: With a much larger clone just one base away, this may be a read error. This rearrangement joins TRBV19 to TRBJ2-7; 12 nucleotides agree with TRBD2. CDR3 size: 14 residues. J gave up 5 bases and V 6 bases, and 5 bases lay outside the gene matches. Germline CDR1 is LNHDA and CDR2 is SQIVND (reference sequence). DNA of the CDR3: TGTGCCAGTAGCCTGACTAGCGGGGGCCACGAGCAGTACTTC. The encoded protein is CASSLTSGGHEQYF.